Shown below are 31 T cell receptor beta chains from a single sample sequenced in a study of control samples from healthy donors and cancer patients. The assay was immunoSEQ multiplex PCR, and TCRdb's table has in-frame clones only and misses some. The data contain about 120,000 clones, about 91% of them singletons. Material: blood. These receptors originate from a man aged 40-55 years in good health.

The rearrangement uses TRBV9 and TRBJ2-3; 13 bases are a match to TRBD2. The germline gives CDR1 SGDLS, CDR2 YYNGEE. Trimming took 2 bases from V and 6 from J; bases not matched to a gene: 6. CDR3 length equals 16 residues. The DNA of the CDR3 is TGTGCCAGCAGCGTGGAACTAGCGGGGGGGCAGGATACGCAGTATTTT. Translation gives CASSVELAGGQDTQYF.

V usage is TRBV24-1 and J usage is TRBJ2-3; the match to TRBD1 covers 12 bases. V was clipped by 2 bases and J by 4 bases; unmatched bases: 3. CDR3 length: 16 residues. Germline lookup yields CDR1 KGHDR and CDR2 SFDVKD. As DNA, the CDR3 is TGTGCCACCAGTGATTGGGGACAGGGGGCGGCAGATACGCAGTATTTT. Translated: CATSDWGQGAADTQYF.

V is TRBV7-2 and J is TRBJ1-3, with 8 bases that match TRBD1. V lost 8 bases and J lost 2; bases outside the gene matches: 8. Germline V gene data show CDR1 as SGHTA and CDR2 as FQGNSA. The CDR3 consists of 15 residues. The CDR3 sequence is CASQQQGGTGNTIYF. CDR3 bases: TGTGCCAGCCAACAACAGGGGGGAACTGGAAACACCATATATTTT.

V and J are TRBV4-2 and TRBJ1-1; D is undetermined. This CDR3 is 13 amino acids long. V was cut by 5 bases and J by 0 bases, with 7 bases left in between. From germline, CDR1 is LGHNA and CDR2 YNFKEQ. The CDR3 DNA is TGTGCCAGCAGCGCTTCTATGAACACTGAAGCTTTCTTT. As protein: CASSASMNTEAFF.

This CDR3 is CASRKGAFDREQYF. The CDR3 bases are TGTGCCAGCAGAAAAGGGGCGTTCGATAGGGAGCAGTACTTC. This chain links TRBV21-1 with TRBJ2-7; TRBD1, the table's D call, was not compared with the DNA. TRBV21-1 has pseudogene status. The CDR3 is 14 residues long.

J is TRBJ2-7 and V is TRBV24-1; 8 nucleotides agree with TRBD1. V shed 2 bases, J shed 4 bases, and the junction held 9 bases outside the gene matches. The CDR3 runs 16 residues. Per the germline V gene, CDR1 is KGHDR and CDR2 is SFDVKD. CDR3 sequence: CATSDSPGQGTYEQYF. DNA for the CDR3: TGTGCCACCAGTGATTCGCCTGGACAGGGTACGTACGAGCAGTACTTC.

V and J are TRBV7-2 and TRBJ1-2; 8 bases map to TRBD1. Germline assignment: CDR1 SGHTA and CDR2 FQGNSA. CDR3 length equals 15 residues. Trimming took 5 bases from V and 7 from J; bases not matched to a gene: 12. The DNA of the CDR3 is TGTGCCAGCAGCGTCACCGGGACAGGACTAACTGGCTACACCTTC. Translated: CASSVTGTGLTGYTF.

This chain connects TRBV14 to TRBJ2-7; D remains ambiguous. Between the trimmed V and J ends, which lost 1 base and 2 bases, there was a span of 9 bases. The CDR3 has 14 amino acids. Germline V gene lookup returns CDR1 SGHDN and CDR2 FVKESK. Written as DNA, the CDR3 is TGTGCCAGCAGCCAAGTTGTCGGTACCTACGAGCAGTACTTC. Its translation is CASSQVVGTYEQYF.

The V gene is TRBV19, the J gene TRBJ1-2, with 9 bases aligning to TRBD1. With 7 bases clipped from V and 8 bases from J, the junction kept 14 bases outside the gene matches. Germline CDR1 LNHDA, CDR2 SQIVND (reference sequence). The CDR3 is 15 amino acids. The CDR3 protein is CASTEPGQGVRGYTF. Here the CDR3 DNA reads TGTGCCAGTACCGAACCGGGACAGGGAGTTAGGGGCTACACCTTC.

The CDR3 protein is CASSLAETEQFF. The CDR3, as DNA: TGTGCCAGCAGCTTAGCGGAGACTGAGCAGTTCTTC. This sequence joins TRBV7-9 and TRBJ2-1; no definite D call. CDR3 size: 12 residues. CDR1 and CDR2 from the germline V gene are SEHNR and FQNEAQ (reference sequence). Deletions cut 0 bases from V and 9 bases from J, with 6 bases between.

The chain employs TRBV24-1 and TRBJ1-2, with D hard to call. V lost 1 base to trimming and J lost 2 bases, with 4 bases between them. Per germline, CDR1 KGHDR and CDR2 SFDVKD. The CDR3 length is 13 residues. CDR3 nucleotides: TGTGCCACCAGTGATTTTTCCAACTATGGCTACACCTTC. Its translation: CATSDFSNYGYTF.

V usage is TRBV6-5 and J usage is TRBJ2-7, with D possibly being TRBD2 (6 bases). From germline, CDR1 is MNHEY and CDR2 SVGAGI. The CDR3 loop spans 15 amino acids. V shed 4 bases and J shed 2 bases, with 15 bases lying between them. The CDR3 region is CASSSPRSGAYEQYF. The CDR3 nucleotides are TGTGCCAGCAGTTCCCCTCGGTCGGGGGCCTACGAGCAGTACTTC.

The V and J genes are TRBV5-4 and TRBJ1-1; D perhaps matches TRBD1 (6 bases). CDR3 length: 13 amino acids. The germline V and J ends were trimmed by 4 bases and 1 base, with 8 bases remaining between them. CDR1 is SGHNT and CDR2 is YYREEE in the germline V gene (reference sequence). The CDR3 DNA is TGTGCCAGCAGCATGACAGGGAACACTGAAGCTTTCTTT. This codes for CASSMTGNTEAFF.

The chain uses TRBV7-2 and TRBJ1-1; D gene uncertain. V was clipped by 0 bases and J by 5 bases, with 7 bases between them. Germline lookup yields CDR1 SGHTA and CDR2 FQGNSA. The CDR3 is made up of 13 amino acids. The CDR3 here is CASSLALGTEAFF. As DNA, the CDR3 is TGTGCCAGCAGCTTAGCGTTGGGAACTGAAGCTTTCTTT.

The CDR3: CASSKPLGFEAFF. The CDR3 region has the DNA TGTGCCAGCAGCAAACCCCTGGGATTTGAAGCTTTCTTT. The V gene is TRBV21-1, the J gene TRBJ1-1. TRBV21-1 corresponds to a pseudogene. The CDR3 contains 13 residues.

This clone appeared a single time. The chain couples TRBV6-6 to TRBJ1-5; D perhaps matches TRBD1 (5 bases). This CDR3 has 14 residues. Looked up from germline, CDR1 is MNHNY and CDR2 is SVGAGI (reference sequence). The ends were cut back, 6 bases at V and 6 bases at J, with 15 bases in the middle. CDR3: CASRQDGAGQPQHF. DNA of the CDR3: TGTGCCAGCAGACAGGACGGCGCCGGTCAGCCCCAGCATTTT.

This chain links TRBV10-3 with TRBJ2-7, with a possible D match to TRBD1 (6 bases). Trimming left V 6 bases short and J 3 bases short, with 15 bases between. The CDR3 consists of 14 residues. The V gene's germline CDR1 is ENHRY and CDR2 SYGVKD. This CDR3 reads CAIRADSEGYEQYF. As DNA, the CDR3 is TGTGCCATCAGGGCGGACAGCGAGGGCTACGAGCAGTACTTC.

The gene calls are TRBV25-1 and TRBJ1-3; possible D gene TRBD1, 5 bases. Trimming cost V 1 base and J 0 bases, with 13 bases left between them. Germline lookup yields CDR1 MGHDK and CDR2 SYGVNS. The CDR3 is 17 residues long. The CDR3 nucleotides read TGTGCCAGCAGTGAATCGAAGGGGCCGAGCTCTGGAAACACCATATATTTT. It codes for CASSESKGPSSGNTIYF.

The CDR3 DNA reads TGCAGCGTTCCACCTAGCGGGGGGGCACAAGATACGCAGTATTTT. This translates into CSVPPSGGAQDTQYF. The J gene is TRBJ2-3, the V gene TRBV29-1; 12 nucleotides line up with TRBD2. V shed 5 bases and J 5 bases; nucleotides not matched to a gene: 8. The CDR3 is 15 residues long. Per the germline V gene, CDR1 is SQVTM and CDR2 is ANQGSEA.

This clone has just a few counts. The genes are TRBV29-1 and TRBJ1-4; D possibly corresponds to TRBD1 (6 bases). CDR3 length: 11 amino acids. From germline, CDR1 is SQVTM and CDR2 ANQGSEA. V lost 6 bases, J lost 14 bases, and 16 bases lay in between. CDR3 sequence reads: CSVSVSGHLFF. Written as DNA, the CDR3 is TGCAGCGTCTCCGTCTCGGGACATCTGTTTTTT.

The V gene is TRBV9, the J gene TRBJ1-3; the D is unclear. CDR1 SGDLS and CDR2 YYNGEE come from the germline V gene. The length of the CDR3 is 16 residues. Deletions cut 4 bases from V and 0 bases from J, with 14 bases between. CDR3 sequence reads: CASSSQPSNSGNTIYF. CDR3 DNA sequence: TGTGCCAGCAGCTCACAGCCTTCTAACTCTGGAAACACCATATATTTT.

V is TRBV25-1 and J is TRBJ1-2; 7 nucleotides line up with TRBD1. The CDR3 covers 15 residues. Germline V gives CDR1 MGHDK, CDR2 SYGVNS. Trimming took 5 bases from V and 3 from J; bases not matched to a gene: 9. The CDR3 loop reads CASSPWDREYYGYTF. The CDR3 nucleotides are TGTGCCAGCAGTCCTTGGGACAGAGAGTACTATGGCTACACCTTC.

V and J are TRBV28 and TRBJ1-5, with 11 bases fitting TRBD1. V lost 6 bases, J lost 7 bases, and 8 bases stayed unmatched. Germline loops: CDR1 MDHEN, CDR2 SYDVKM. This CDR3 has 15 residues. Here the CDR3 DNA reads TGTGCCAGCAGGTCCGGGACAGGGGGTCGGCAGCCCCAGCATTTT. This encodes CASRSGTGGRQPQHF.

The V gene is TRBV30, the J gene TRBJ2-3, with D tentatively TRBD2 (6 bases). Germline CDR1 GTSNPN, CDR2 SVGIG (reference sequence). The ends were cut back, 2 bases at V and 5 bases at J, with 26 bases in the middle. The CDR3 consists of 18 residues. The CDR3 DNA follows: TGTGCCTGGAGTCCTCCCCCGGTTTGGCGGGGCGTCCAAGATACGCAGTATTTT. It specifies CAWSPPPVWRGVQDTQYF.

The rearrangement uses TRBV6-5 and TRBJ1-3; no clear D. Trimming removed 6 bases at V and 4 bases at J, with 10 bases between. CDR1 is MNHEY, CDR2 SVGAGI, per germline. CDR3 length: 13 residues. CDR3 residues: CASSLEVGNTIYF. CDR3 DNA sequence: TGTGCCAGCAGCCTCGAAGTAGGAAACACCATATATTTT.

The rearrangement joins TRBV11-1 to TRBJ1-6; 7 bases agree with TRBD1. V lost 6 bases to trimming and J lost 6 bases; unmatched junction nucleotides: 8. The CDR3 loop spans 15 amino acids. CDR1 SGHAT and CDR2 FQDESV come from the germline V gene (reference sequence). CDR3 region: CASRLDRLGNSPLHF. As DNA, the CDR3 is TGTGCCAGCAGATTGGACAGGCTTGGTAATTCACCCCTCCACTTT.

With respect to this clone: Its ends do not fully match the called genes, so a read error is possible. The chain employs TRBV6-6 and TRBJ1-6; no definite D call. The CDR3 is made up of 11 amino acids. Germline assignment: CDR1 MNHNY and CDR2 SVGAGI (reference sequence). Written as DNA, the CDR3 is TGTGCCAGCAGTTACGGACCTTTTTTATACTTT. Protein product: CASSYGPFLYF.

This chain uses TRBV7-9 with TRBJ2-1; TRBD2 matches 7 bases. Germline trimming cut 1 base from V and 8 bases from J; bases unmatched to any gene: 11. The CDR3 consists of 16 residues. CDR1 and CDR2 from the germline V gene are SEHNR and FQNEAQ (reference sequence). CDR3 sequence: CASSLGSGGTHYEQFF. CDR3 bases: TGTGCCAGCAGCTTAGGGTCCGGGGGGACCCACTATGAGCAGTTCTTC.

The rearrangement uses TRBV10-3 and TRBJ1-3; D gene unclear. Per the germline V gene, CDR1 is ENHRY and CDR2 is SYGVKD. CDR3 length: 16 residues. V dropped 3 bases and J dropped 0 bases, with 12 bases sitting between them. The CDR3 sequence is CAISDPGSTSGNTIYF. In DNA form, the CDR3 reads TGTGCCATCAGTGACCCCGGCAGTACCTCTGGAAACACCATATATTTT.

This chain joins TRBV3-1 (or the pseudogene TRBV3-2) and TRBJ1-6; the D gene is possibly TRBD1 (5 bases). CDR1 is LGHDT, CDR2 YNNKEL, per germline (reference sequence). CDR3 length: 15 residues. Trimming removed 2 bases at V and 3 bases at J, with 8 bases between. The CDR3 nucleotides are TGTGCCAGCAGCCAACGTAGGGGCTATAATTCACCCCTCCACTTT. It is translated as CASSQRRGYNSPLHF.

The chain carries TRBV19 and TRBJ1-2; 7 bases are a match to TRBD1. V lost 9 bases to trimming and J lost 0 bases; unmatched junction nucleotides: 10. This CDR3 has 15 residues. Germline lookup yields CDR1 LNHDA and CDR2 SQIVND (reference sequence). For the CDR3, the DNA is TGTGCCAGCTGGCCTGGGGACAGCACTAACTATGGCTACACCTTC. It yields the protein CASWPGDSTNYGYTF.